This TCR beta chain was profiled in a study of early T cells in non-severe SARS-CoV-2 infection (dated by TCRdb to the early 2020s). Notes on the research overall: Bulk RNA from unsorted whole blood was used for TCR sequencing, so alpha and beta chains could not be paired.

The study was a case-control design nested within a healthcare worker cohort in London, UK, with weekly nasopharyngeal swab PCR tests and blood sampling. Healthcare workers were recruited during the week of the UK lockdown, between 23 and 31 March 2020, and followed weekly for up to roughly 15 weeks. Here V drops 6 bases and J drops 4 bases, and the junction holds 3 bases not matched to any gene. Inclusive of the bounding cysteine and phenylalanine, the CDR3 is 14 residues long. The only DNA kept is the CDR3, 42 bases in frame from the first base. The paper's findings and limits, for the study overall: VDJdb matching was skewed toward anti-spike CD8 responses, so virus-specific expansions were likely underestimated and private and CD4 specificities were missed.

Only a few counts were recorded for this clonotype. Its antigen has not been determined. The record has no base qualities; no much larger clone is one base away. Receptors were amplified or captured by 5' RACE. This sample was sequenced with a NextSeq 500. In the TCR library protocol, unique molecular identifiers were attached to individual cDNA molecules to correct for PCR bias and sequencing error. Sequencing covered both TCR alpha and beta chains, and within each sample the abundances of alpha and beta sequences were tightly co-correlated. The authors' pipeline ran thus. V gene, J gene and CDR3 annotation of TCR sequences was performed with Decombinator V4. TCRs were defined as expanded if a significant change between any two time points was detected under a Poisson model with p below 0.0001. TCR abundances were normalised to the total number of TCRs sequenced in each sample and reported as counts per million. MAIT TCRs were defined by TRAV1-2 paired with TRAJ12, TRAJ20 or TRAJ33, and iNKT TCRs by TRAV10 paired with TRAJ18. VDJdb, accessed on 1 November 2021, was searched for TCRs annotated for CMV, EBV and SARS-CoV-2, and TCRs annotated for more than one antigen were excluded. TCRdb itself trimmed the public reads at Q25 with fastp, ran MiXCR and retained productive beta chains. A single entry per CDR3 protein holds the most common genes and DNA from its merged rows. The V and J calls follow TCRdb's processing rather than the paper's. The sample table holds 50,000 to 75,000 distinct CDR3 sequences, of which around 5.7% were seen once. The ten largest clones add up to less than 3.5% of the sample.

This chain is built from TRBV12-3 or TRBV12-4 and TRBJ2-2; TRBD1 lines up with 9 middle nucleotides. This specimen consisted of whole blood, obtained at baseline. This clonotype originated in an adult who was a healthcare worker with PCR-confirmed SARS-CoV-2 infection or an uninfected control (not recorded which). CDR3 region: CASRTGGRTGELFF. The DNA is TGTGCCAGCAGAACAGGGGGCCGCACCGGGGAGCTGTTTTTT.